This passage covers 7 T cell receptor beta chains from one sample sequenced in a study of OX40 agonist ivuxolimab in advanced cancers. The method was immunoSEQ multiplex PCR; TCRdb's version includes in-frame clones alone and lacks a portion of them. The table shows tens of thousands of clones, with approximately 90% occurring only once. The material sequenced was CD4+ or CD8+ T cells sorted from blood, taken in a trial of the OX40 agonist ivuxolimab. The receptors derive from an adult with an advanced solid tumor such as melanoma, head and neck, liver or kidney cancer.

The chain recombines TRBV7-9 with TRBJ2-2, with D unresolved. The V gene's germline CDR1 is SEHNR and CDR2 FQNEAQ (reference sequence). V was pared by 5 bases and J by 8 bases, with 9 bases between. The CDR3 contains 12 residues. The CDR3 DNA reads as TGTGCCAGCAGCCCCCCCGCTGGGGAGCTGTTTTTT. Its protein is CASSPPAGELFF.

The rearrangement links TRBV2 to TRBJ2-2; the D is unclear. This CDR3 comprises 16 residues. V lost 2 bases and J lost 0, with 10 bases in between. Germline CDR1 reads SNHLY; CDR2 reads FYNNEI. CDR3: CASSEIDGPNTGELFF. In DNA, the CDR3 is TGTGCCAGCAGTGAAATAGACGGACCGAACACCGGGGAGCTGTTTTTT.

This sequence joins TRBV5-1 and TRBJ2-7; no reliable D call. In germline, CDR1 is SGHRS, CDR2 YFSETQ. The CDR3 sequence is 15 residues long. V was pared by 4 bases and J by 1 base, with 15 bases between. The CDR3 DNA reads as TGCGCCAGCAGCCCCTTTTTCTGGGAATCCTACGAGCAGTACTTC. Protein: CASSPFFWESYEQYF.

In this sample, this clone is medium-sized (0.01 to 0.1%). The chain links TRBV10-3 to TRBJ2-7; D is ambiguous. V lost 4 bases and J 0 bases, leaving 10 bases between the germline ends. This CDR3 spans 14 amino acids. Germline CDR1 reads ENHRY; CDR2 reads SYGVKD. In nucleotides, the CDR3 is TGTGCCATCAGTGCCCAGGAGAGCTCCTACGAGCAGTACTTC. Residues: CAISAQESSYEQYF.

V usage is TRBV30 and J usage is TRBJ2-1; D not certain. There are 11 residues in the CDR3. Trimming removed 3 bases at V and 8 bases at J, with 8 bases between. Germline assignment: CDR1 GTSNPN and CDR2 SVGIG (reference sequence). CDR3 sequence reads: CAWSYRDEQFF. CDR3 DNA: TGTGCCTGGAGCTACCGGGATGAGCAGTTCTTC.

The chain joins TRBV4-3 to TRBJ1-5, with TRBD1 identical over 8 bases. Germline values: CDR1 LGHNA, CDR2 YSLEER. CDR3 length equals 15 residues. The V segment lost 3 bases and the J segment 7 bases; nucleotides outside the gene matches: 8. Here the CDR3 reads CASSQERTGRQPQHF. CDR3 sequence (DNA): TGCGCCAGCAGCCAGGAGAGGACAGGGCGACAGCCCCAGCATTTT.

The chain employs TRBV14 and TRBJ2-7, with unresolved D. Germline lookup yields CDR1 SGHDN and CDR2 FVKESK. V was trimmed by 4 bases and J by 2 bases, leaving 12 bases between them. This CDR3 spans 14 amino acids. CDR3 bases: TGTGCCAGCAGCCTCGGATACGTAGCCTACGAGCAGTACTTC. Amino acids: CASSLGYVAYEQYF.